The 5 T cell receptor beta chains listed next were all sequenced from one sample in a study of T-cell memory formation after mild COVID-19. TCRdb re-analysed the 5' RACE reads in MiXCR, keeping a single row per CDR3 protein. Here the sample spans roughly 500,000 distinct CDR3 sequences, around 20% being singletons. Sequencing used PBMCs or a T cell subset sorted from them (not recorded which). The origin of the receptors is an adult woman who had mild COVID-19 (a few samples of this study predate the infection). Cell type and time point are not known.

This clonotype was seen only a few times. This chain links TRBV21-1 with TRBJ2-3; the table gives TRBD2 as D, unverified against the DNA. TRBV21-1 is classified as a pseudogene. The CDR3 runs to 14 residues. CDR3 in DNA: TGTGCCAGCAGCAAAGGGGAGGTTCGAGATACGCAGTATTTT. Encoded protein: CASSKGEVRDTQYF.

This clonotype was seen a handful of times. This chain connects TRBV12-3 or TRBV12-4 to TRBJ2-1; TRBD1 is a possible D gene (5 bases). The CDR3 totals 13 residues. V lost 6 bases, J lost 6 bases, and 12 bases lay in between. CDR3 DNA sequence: TGTGCCAGCAGGTCAGGGCAGAGCAATGAGCAGTTCTTC. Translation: CASRSGQSNEQFF.

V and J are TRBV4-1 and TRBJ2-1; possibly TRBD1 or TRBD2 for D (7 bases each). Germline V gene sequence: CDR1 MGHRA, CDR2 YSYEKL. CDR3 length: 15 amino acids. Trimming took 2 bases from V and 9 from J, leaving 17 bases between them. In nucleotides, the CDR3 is TGCGCCAGCAGCCAACCTCGGGGCAGGGGGGGTGAGCAGTTCTTC. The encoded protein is CASSQPRGRGGEQFF.

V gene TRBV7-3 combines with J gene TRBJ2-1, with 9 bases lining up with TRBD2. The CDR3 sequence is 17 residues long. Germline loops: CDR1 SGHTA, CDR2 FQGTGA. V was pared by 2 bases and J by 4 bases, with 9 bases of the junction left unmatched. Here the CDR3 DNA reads TGTGCCAGCAGCTTACATGGCGGGGGGGCCCTGTACAATGAGCAGTTCTTC. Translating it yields CASSLHGGGALYNEQFF. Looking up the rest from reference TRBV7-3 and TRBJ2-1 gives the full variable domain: GAGVSQTPSNKVTEKGKYVELRCDPISGHTALYWYRQSLGQGPEFLIYFQGTGAADDSGLPNDRFFAVRPEGSVSTLKIQRTERGDSAVYLCASSLHGGGALYNEQFFGPGTRLTVL.

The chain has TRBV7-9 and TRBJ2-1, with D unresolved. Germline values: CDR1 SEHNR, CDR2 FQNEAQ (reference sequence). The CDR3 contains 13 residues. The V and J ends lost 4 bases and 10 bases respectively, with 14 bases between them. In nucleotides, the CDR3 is TGTGCCAGCAGCTCTCGGATAGTAGACGAGCAGTTCTTC. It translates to CASSSRIVDEQFF.